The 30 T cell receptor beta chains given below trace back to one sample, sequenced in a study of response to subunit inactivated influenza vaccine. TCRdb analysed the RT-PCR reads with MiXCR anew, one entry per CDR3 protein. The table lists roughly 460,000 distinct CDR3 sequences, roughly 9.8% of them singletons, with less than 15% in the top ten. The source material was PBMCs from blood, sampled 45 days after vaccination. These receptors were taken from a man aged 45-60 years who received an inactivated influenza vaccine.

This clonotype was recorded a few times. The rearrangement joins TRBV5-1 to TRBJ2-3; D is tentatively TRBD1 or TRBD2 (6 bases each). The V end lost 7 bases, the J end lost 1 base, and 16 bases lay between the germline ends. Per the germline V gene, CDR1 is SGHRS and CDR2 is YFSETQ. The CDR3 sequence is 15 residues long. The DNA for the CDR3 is TGCGCCAGCTTTAGAACAGGGACTGGCACAGATACGCAGTATTTT. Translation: CASFRTGTGTDTQYF.

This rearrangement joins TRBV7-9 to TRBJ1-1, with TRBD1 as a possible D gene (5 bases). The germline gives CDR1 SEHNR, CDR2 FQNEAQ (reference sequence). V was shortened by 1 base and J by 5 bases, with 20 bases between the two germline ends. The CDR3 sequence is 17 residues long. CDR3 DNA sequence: TGTGCCAGCAGCTTAGGCTTTGTCAGGGTCGGGTTAACTGAAGCTTTCTTT. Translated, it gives CASSLGFVRVGLTEAFF.

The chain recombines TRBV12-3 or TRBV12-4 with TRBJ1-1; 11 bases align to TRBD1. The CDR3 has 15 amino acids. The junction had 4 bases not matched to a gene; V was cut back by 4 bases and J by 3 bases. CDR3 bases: TGTGCCAGCAGTTCCGTGGGACAGGGGGACACTGAAGCTTTCTTT. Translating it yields CASSSVGQGDTEAFF.

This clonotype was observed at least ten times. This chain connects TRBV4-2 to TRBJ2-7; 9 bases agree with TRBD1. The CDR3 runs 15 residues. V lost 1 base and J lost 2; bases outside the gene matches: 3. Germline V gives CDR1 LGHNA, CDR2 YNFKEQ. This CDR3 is CASSQGTGDPYEQYF. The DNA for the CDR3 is TGTGCCAGCAGCCAAGGGACAGGGGATCCCTACGAGCAGTACTTC.

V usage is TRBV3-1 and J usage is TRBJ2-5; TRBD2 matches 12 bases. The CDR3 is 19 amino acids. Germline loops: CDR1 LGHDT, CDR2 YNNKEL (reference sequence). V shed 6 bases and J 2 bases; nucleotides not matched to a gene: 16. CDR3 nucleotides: TGTGCCAGCAGTCAACTCCCGGGACTAGCGGGTGTTCAGCAAGAGACCCAGTACTTC. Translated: CASSQLPGLAGVQQETQYF.

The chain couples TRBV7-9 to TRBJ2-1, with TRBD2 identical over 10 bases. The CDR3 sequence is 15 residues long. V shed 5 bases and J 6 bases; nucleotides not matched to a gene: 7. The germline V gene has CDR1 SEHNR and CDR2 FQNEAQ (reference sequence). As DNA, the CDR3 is TGTGCCAGCAGCCGCCCCAGCGGGGGGGGCAATGAGCAGTTCTTC. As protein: CASSRPSGGGNEQFF. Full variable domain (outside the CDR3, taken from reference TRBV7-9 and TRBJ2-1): DTGVSQNPRHKITKRGQNVTFRCDPISEHNRLYWYRQTLGQGPEFLTYFQNEAQLEKSRLLSDRFSAERPKGSFSTLEIQRTEQGDSAMYLCASSRPSGGGNEQFFGPGTRLTVL.

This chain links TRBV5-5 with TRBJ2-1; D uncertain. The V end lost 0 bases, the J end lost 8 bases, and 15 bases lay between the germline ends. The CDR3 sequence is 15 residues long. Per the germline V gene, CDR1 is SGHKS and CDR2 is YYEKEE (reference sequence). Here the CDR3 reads CASSLAAEVLDEQFF. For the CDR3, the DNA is TGTGCCAGCAGCTTGGCGGCTGAGGTTCTTGATGAGCAGTTCTTC.

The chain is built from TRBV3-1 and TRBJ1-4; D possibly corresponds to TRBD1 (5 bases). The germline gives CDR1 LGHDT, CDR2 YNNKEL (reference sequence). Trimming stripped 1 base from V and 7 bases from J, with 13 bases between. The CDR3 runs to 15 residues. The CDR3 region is CASSQAGTSPEKLFF. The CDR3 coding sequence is TGTGCCAGCAGCCAAGCCGGGACCTCTCCTGAAAAACTGTTTTTT.

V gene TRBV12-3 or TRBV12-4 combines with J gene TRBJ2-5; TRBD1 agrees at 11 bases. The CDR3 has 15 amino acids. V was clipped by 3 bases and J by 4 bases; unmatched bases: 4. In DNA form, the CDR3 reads TGTGCCAGCAGTTTGGACAGGGGGCTTGCAGAGACCCAGTACTTC. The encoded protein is CASSLDRGLAETQYF.

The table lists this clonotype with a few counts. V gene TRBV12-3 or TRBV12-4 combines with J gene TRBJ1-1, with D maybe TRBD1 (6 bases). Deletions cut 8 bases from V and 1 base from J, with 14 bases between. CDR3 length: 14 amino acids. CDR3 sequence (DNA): TGTGCCAGCCTCTACCAGGGGCCGAACACTGAAGCTTTCTTT. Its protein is CASLYQGPNTEAFF.

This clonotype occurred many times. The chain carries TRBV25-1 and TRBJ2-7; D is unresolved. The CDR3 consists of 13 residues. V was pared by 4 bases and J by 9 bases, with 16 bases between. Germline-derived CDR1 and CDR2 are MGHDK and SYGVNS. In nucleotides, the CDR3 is TGTGCCAGCAGTGCAACAGACTTACGAGGGCAGTACTTC. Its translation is CASSATDLRGQYF.

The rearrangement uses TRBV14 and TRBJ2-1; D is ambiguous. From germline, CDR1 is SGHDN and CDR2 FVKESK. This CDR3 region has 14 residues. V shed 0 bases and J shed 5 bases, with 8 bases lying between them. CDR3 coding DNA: TGTGCCAGCAGCCAAGATGTCTGGGACAATGAGCAGTTCTTC. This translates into CASSQDVWDNEQFF.

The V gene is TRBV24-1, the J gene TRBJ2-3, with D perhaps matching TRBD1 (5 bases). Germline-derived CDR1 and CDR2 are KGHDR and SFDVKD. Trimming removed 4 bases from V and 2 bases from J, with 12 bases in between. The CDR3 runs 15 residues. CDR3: CATSDRRVPTDTQYF. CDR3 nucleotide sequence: TGTGCCACCAGTGACCGCAGGGTTCCCACAGATACGCAGTATTTT.

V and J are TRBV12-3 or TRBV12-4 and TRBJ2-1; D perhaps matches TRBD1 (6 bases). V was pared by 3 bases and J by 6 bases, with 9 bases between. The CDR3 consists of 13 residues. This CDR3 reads CASSFLGANEQFF. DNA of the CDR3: TGTGCCAGCAGTTTTTTGGGGGCCAATGAGCAGTTCTTC.

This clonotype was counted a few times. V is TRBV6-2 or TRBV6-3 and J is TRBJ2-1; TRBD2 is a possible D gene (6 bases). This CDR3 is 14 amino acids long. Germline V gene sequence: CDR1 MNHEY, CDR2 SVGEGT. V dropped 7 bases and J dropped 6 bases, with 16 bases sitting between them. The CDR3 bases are TGTGCCAGCAAGCGGGTAGGGAGAGTCAATGAGCAGTTCTTC. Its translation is CASKRVGRVNEQFF.

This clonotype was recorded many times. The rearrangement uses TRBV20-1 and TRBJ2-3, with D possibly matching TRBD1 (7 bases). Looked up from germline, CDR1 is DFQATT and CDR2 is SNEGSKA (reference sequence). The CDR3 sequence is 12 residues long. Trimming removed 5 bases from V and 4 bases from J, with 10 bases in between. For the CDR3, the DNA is TGCAGTGCTCAGGGGGGCGCAGATACGCAGTATTTT. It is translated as CSAQGGADTQYF.

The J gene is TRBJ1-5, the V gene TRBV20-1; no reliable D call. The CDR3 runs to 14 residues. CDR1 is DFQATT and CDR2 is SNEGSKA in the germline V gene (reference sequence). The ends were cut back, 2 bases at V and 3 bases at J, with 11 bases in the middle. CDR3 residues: CSARPGRVNQPQHF. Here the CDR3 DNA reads TGCAGTGCTAGACCCGGGAGGGTCAATCAGCCCCAGCATTTT.

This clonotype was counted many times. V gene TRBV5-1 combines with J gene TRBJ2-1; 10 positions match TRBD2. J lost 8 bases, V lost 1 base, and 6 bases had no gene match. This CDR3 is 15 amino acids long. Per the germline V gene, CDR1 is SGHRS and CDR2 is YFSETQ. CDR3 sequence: CASSLRGTSAYEQFF. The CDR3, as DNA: TGCGCCAGCAGCTTGAGGGGGACTAGCGCTTATGAGCAGTTCTTC.

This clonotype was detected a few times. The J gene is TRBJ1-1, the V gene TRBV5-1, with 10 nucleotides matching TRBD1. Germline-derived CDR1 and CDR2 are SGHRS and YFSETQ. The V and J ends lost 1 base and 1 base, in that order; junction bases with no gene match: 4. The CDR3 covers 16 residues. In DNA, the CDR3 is TGCGCCAGCAGCTTGACGACAGGGGGCGCGAACACTGAAGCTTTCTTT. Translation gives CASSLTTGGANTEAFF.

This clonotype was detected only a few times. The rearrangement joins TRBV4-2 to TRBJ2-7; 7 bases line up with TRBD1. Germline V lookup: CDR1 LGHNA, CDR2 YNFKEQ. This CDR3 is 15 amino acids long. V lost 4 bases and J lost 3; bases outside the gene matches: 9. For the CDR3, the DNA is TGTGCCAGCAGCCTACGGACAGGCGAAGGCTACGAGCAGTACTTC. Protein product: CASSLRTGEGYEQYF.

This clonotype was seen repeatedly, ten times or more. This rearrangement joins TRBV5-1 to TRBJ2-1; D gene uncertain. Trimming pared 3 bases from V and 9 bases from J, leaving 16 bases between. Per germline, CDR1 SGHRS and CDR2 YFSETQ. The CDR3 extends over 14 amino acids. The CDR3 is CASSSTPLGVEQFF. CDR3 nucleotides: TGCGCCAGCAGCTCAACACCACTCGGAGTTGAGCAGTTCTTC.

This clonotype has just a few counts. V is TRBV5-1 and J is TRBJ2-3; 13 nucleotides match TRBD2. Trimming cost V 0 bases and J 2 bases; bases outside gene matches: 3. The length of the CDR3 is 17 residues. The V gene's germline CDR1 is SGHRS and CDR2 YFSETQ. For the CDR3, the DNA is TGCGCCAGCAGCTTGGGGACTAGCGGGGGCACCACAGATACGCAGTATTTT. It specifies CASSLGTSGGTTDTQYF.

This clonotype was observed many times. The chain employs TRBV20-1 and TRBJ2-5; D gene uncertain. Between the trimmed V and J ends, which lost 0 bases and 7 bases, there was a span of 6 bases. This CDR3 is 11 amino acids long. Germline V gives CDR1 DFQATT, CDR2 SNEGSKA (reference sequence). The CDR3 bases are TGCAGTGCTAGAGATCTAGGGACCCAGTACTTC. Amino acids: CSARDLGTQYF.

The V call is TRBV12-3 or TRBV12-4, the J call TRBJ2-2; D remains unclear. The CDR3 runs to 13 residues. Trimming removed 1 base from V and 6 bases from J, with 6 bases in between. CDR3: CASSLERAGELFF. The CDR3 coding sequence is TGTGCCAGCAGTTTAGAACGAGCCGGGGAGCTGTTTTTT.

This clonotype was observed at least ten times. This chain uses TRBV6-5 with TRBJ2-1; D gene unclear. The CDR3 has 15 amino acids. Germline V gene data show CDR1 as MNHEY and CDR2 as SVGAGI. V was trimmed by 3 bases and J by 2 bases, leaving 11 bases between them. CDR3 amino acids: CASSYRFQPYNEQFF. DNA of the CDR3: TGTGCCAGCAGTTATAGGTTTCAGCCCTACAATGAGCAGTTCTTC.

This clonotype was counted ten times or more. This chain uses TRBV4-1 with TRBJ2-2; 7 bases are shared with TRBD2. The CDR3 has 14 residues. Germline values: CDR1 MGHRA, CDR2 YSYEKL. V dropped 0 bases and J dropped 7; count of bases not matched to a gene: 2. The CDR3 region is CASSQEGGIGELFF. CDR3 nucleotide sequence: TGCGCCAGCAGCCAAGAGGGAGGGATCGGGGAGCTGTTTTTT.

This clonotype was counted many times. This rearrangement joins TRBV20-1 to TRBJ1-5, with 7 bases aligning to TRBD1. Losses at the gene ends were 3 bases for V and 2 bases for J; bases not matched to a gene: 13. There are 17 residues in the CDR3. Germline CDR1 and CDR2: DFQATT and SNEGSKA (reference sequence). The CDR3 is CSASRHKQGFGNQPQHF. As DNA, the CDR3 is TGCAGTGCTAGCAGACATAAACAGGGGTTTGGCAATCAGCCCCAGCATTTT.

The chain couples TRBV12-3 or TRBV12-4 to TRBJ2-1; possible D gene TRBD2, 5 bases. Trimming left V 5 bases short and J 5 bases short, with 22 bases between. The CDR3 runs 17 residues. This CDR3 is CASSPTFGLAPDNEQFF. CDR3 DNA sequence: TGTGCCAGCAGTCCTACGTTCGGGCTAGCTCCTGACAATGAGCAGTTCTTC.

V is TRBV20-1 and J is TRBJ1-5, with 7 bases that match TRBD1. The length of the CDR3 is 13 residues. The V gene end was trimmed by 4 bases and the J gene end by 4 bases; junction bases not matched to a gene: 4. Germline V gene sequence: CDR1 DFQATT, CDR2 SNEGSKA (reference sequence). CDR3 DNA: TGCAGTGCTAAGAAGGGACAGAATCAGCCCCAGCATTTT. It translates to CSAKKGQNQPQHF.

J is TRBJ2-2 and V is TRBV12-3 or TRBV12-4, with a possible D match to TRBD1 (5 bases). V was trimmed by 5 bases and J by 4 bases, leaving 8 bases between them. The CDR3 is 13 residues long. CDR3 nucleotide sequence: TGTGCCAGCAGTCGACAGATCACCGGGGAGCTGTTTTTT. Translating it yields CASSRQITGELFF.